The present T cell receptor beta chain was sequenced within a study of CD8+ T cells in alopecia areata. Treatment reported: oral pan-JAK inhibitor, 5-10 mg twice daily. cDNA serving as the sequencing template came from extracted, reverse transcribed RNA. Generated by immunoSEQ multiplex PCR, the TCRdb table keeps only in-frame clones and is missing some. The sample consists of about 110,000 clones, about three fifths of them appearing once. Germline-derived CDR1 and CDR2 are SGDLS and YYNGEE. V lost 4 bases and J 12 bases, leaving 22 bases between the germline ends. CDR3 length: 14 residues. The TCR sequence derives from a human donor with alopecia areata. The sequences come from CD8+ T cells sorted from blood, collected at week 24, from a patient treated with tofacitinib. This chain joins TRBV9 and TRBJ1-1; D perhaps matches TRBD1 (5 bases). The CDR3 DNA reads TGTGCCAGCAGCCCACGGGGGGAGTCAGCTCGAACTTTCTTT. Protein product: CASSPRGESARTFF.